This TCR beta chain was sequenced in a study of radiation and T cells in renal cell carcinoma. This clone was seen once. Sequenced by immunoSEQ multiplex PCR; TCRdb stores in-frame clones only, minus some. The top ten clones hold roughly a third of a sample with more than 20,000 clones, over 75% of them seen once. The CDR3 contains 14 residues. Germline values: CDR1 SGHDT, CDR2 YYEEEE. V was shortened by 7 bases and J by 4 bases, with 17 bases between the two germline ends. The time point is: blood 2 weeks post-SBRT. Treatment denoted: 15 Gy SBRT to primary tumor, nephrectomy 4 weeks later. The V gene is TRBV5-6, the J gene TRBJ1-2, with D unclear. The receptor was isolated from a man aged 55 to 70 with renal cell carcinoma. The source material was blood, sampled from a patient whose treatment included radiotherapy and nephrectomy. Here the CDR3 reads CASGSATRIYGYTF. The DNA for the CDR3 is TGTGCCAGCGGCTCGGCGACACGGATCTATGGCTACACCTTC.